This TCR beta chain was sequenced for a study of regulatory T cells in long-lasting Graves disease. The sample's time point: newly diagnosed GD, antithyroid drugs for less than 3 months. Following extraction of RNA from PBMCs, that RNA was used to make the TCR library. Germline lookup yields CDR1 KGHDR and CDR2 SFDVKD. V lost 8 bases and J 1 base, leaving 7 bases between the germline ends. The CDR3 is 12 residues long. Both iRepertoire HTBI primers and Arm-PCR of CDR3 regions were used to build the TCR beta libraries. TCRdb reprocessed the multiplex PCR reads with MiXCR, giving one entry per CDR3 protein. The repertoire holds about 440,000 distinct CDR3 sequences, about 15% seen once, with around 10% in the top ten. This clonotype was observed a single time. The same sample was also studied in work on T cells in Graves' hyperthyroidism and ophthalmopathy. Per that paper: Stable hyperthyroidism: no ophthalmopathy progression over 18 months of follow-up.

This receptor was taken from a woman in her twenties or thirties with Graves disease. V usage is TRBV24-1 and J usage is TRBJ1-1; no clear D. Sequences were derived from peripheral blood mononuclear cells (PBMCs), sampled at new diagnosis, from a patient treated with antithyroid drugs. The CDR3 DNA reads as TGTGCCACCATGCAAGAGAACACTGAAGCTTTCTTT. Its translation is CATMQENTEAFF.